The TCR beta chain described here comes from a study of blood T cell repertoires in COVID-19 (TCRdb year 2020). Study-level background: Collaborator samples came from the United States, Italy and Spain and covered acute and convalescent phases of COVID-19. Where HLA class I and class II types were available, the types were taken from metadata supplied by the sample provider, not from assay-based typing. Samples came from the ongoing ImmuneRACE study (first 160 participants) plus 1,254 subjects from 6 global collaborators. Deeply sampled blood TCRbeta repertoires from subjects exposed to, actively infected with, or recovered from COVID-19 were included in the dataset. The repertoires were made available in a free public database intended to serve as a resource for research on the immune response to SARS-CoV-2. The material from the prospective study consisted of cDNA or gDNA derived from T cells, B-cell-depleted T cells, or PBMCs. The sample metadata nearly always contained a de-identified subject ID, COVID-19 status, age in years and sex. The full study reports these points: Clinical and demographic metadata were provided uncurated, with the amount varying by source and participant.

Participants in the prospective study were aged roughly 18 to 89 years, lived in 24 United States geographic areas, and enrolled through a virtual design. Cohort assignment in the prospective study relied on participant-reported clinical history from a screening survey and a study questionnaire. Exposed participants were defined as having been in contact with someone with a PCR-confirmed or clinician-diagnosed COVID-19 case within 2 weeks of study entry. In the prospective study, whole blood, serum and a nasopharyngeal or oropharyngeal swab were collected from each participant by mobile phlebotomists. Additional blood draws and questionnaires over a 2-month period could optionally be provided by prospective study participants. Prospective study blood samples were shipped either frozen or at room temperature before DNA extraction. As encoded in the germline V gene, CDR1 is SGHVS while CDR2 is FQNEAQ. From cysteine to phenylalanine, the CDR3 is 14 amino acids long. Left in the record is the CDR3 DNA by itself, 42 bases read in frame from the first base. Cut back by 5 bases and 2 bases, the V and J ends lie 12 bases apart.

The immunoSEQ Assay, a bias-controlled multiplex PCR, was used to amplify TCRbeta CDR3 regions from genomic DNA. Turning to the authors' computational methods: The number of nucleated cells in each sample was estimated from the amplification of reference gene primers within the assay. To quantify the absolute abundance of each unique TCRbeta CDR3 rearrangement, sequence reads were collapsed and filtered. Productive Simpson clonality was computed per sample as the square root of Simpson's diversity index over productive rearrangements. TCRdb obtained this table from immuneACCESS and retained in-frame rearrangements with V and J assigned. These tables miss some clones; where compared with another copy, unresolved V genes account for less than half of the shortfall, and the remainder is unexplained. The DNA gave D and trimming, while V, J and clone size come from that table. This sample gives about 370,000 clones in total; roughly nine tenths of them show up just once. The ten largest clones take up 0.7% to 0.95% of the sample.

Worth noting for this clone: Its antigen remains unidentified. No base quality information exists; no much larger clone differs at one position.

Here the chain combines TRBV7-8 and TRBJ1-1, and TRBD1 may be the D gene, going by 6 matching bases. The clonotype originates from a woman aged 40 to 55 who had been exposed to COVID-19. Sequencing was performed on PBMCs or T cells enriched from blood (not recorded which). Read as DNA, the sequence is TGTGCCAGCAGCCCGTTCAGGGGCAACACTGAAGCTTTCTTT. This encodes CASSPFRGNTEAFF.